This T cell receptor (beta chain) was sequenced for a study of T cell responses to AZD1222 COVID-19 vaccine. Study-wide background: Pooling was applied to second doses at about 4 or about 12 weeks. Findings and limits, study-wide: Seropositive at baseline were only six AZD1222 recipients. Spike-specific TCR breadth and depth went up after people got two AZD1222 doses.

V shed 3 bases and J 6 bases; nucleotides not matched to a gene: 10. The CDR3 covers 15 residues. From germline, CDR1 is SGHRS and CDR2 YFSETQ. About this clone itself: What it binds is not known.

Sequencing used immunoSEQ multiplex PCR; TCRdb keeps in-frame clones, though not all of them. The sample has approximately 65,000 clones, about nine tenths seen once. This clonotype was sampled from an adult in good health. Here the sequenced sample was peripheral blood, taken on day 0 of AZD1222 vaccination. The chain couples TRBV5-1 to TRBJ2-7; 9 bases are a match to TRBD1. CDR3 amino acids: CASSSSGTGPSEQYF. CDR3 nucleotide sequence: TGCGCCAGCAGCTCCTCCGGGACAGGGCCGAGCGAGCAGTACTTC.